This T cell receptor (beta chain) was identified in a study of cytomegalovirus exposure and HLA in healthy donors (dated by TCRdb to between 2016 and 2019). Broadly, across the study: An earlier analysis of roughly 570 of the donors reported 250 to 350 Gb of sequence data and 117 million unique TCR beta sequences obtained from around 190 million T cells. Class I and class II HLA loci were covered by the typing at four-digit resolution. The study was designed to test whether signatures of past pathogen exposure could be identified by cataloging public T cell receptors. Among the approximately 430 genotyped donors, 81% belonged to the genetic ancestry cluster associated with self-reported Caucasian donors. Donor age, sex, ethnicity and CMV serostatus were collected together with the repertoire data. Besides the first cohort of roughly 640 subjects, a separate validation cohort made up of some 110 different subjects was used. To decide whether each TCR beta V gene segment behaved as functional or pseudogenic, an earlier analysis of approximately 590 of the donors relied on high-throughput TCR beta sequencing. To predict cytomegalovirus infection status, the study brought together high-throughput TCR immunosequencing, statistical association of individual TCRs with disease status, and machine learning. The later analysis used no new phenotypic data to find candidate immune exposures, relying instead on TCR beta sequences and their occurrence across donors. An early release that covered 640 HLA-typed donors contained about 290 gigabases of sequencing data and 75 million to 100 million unique TCR sequences. Every repertoire in the discovery cohort had been generated on one and the same sequencing platform. In a later analysis, previously published TCR beta repertoires from more than 500 donors were re-analyzed and high-resolution HLA genotyping was added so that TCR occurrence patterns could be studied. The study used immunosequencing to profile the T cell repertoires of some 600 subjects and linked those repertoires to cytomegalovirus serostatus. Typing coverage varied by locus: roughly 629-640 donors for A, B, C, DRB1 and DQB1; roughly 510 for DQA1; 606 for DPA1; more than 450 for DPB1. About five DR-DQ haplotypes were treated as single units for association and clustering because of strong linkage in the cohort. In a later genetic analysis, genome-wide SNP genotypes for 398 of the 666 donors were used, and that subset was treated as a discovery cohort. Across 398 genotyped donors of the cohort, an average of approximately 200,000 unique TCR beta nucleotide sequences per donor were sequenced, and roughly a sixth of those sequences were non-productive. The paper as a whole reports these results and caveats: Only TCR beta chains were sequenced in this cohort, and the absence of alpha or paired-chain data limited detectable features. According to a later analysis, most CMV-associated TCR beta chains appeared to be HLA-restricted, and the HLA associations seemed to be driven largely by CMV exposure. While some public TCRs were present in many individuals, most TCR sequences turned up only very rarely across donors. A further reported finding was that TCR beta sequences accurately predicted the HLA-A and HLA-B alleles for most subjects in the first cohort. The classifier was reported to diagnose cytomegalovirus status with high specificity and sensitivity in both the original and validation cohorts. A later genetic analysis associated a missense DCLRE1C variant with V-gene and J-gene trimming of TCR beta chains, and an independent cohort replicated the association. The 87-base-pair reads could not distinguish some IMGT-functional V segments, including TRBV6-2 and TRBV6-3, so those segments were excluded. According to the authors, the approach could potentially be generalized to other disease states and immunological phenotypes. An earlier analysis of several hundred of the donors showed that most TCR beta V segments appeared in productive rearrangements either about 87% or about 30% of the time, which broadly matched IMGT annotations. The study gave a list of roughly 150 TCR beta chains associated with cytomegalovirus. A later analysis reported that several top co-occurrence clusters appeared linked to parvovirus B19, influenza, CMV and Epstein-Barr virus. Sequencing depth was assumed to be roughly uniform across donors in the presence/absence analyses, though that assumption may not hold. A group of highly shared sequence variants was considered likely to be a technical artifact of the sequencing pipeline. In a later genetic analysis, fewer N-insertions in productive TCRs were reported among donors in an Asian-associated ancestry cluster than the roughly 640-donor mean. Strong co-occurrence of HLA alleles, especially DR and DQ, made assigning TCR associations to individual alleles difficult. About 17 rarely observed V segments, including chromosome 9 orphons, were excluded from the earlier analysis of several hundred of the donors because counts were too low. In vitro tests confirmed that three of the cytomegalovirus-associated TCR beta chains recognize cytomegalovirus antigens. The only immune exposure information available for the cohort was CMV serostatus. In a later analysis, the rate of TCR association differed among HLA loci, with DRB1 alleles having the most associated TCRs and HLA-C alleles having the fewest. Because HLA typing was unavailable for some donors at each locus, only the typed subset was used in association tests. In a later analysis, HLA-associated TCR beta chains showed more clonal expansion and lower generation probabilities than non-associated chains that were equally common. Linkage disequilibrium might explain the correlated functional status among segregating V segments, but an unknown experimental factor could not be ruled out. In a later analysis, 16,951 TCR beta sequences were associated with specific HLA alleles at a false discovery rate of 0.05.

The cohort was made up of about 610 healthy bone marrow donors. At the time of sampling, every cohort member was nominally healthy, though immune exposures that went unrecorded were likely present. The donor tested CMV seronegative and was one of the 352 seronegative cohort members. Every donor gave a peripheral blood sample, and the peripheral blood mononuclear cells from that sample were used for TCR beta sequencing. Genomic DNA was extracted from the blood cell samples with the Qiagen DNeasy Blood Extraction Kit. Receptor amplification or capture employed the immunoSEQ multiplex PCR assay. The multiplex PCR relied on a mix of 60 forward primers for TCR Vbeta segments and 13 reverse primers for TCR Jbeta segments. Amplification of the CDR3 region of rearranged TCR beta genes was performed with a multiplex PCR assay on genomic DNA. The amplified TCR beta libraries were sequenced on the Illumina HiSeq System as 87-base-pair reads. For the original study's pipeline: A later analysis tallied 70 million to 100 million unique TCR beta chains across the 666 repertoires, and approximately 11 million of those chains were shared by two or more donors. A nearest-neighbor algorithm error-corrected the raw reads and collapsed the reads into unique sequences, merging closely related sequences to remove PCR and sequencing errors. V, D and J gene segments were assigned by aligning CDR3 sequences to IMGT reference sequences. Each retained sequence needed at least a six-nucleotide match to both a V gene segment and a J gene segment. Rearrangements were called productive when the CDR3 lacked stop codons and stayed in frame with V and J; all others were non-productive. Following IMGT convention, CDR3 was defined as the stretch from the second conserved V-encoded cysteine up to the conserved J-encoded phenylalanine. The earlier analysis of fewer than 700 of the donors excluded sequences that lacked an unambiguous match to a single V gene segment. In an earlier analysis of some 590 of the donors, a V segment was called functional when productive rearrangements were above 56.7%, and segregating when the standard deviation between donors exceeded 5%. A statistical classification framework was built to diagnose cytomegalovirus status from the catalog of TCR beta chain sequences. V and J gene assignment, in a later analysis, came from comparing TCR nucleotide sequences with IMGT/GENE-DB human TR gene sequences. A later analysis assigned CDR3 sequences and most-parsimonious VDJ recombination scenarios with the TCRdist pipeline. In a later analysis, every TCR beta chain was defined by the combination of its CDR3 amino acid sequence and its V-gene family, and reads without a unique V-gene family were dropped. As a way to deal with suspected cross-contamination and a sequencing artifact, a later analysis dropped 500 to 700 nucleotide sequences that were highly shared and had low generation probability. In a later analysis, a clonal expansion index for each public chain was calculated from normalized within-repertoire ranks of inferred template counts. A later analysis computed generation probabilities with a VDJ recombination model fitted to out-of-frame rearrangements, and checked the results against IGoR. Hypergeometric tests were used in a later analysis to score TCR-TCR, TCR-HLA and TCR-CMV co-occurrence, with a repertoire-size bias correction applied to the TCR pairs. A later analysis estimated false discovery rates by permuting HLA or CMV assignments 20 times. In a later analysis, co-occurring TCRs were grouped with DBSCAN, and TCRdist sequence similarity was added when clustering was performed within HLA-allele-positive subsets. For co-occurrence clustering, repertoires with fewer than 30,000 or more than 120,000 public chains were excluded, along with a handful of repertoires with anomalous nucleotide sharing. TCRdb took this table from immuneACCESS and kept in-frame rearrangements with V and J called. Such tables lack part of the clones; where checked against another copy, unresolved V genes explain under half of the gap, and the rest is unexplained. The D gene and trimming were derived from the DNA, and the V and J assignments and clone size from that table. For this sample the table gives approximately 82,000 clones, of which 78% were detected only once. Approximately 1.6% of the sample is in the top ten clones.

In its sample, this clone was seen a few times. The target of this receptor is not known. Base-call qualities are not available, and no considerably larger clone is one nucleotide away. Reading from cysteine to phenylalanine, the CDR3 counts 14 amino acids. Of the read, only the CDR3 DNA is kept; its 42 bases are in frame from base 1. As encoded in the germline V gene, CDR1 is SQVTM while CDR2 is ANQGSEA. Relative to germline, V is 0 bases shorter and J is 3 bases shorter, with 12 bases between their ends. The receptor was isolated from a man between 40 and 49 years old in good health and CMV-seronegative. What was sequenced was PBMCs. The V gene is TRBV29-1 and the J gene is TRBJ2-7; the D region possibly corresponds to TRBD2 (6 bases align). The nucleotide sequence is given as TGCAGCGTTGAAGATGTTAGCGGCAACTACGAGCAGTACTTC. This gives the protein CSVEDVSGNYEQYF.